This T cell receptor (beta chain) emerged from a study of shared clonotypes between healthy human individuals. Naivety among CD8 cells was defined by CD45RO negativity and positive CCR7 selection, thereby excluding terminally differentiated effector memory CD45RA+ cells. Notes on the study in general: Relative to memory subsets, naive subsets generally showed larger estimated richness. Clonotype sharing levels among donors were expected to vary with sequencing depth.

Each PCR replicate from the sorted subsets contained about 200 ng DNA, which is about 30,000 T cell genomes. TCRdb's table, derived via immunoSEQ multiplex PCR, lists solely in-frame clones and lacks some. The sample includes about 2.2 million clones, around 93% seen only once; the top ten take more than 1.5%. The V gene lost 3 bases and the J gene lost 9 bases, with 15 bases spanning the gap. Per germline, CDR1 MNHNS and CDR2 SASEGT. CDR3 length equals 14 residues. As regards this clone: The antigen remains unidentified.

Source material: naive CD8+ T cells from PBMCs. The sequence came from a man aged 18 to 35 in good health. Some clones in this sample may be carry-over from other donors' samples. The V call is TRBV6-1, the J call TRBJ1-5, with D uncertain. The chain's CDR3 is CASSEKRTGWPQHF. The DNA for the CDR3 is TGTGCCAGCAGTGAGAAGAGGACCGGATGGCCCCAGCATTTT.